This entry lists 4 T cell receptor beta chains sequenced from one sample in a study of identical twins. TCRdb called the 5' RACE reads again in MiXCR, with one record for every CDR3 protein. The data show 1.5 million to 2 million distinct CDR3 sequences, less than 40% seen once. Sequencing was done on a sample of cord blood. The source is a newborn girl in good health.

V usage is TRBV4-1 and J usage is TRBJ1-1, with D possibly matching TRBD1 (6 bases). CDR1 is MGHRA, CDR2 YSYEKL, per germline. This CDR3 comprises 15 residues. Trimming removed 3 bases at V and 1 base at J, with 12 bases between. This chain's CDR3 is CASSHRGAENTEAFF. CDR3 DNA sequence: TGCGCCAGCAGCCACCGGGGGGCAGAGAACACTGAAGCTTTCTTT.

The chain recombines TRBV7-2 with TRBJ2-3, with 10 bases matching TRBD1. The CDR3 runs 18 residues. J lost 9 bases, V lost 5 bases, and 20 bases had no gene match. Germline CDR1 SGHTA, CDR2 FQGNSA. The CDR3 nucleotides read TGTGCCAGCAGCCTCCCCGCTTTGGGACAGGGGCCCCTTAGAACGCAGTATTTT. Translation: CASSLPALGQGPLRTQYF.

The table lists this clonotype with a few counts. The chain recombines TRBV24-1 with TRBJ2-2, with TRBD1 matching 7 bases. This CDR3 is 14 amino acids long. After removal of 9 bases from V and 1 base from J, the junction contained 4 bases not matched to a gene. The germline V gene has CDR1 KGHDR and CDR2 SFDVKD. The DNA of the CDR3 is TGTGCCACCTCCGGGACAGTGAACACCGGGGAGCTGTTTTTT. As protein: CATSGTVNTGELFF.

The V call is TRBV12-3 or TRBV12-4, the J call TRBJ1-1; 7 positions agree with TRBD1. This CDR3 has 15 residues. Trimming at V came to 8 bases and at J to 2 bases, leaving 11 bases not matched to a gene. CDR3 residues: CASLWEGASNTEAFF. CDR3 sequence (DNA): TGTGCCAGCCTCTGGGAGGGGGCAAGCAACACTGAAGCTTTCTTT.